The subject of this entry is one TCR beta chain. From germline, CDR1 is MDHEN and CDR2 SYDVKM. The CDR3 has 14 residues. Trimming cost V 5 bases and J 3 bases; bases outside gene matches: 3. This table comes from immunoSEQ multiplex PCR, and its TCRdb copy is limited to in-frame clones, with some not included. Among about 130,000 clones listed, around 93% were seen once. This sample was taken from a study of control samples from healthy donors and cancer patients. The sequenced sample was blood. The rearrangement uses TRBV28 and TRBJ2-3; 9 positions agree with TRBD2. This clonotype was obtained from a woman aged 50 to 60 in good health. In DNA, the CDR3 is TGTGCCAGCAGTCGGGCGGGAGGGACAGATACGCAGTATTTT. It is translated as CASSRAGGTDTQYF.